This T cell receptor (beta chain) came from a study of PD-L1 blockade in urothelial cancer. Whole-study context: Of prior chemotherapy regimens, patients had received between 0 and 3. Investigators checked blood 3 weeks (second dose) and 6 weeks after treatment start. A median of 141,255 T cells was found in the blood samples. Findings of the study overall: Patients with durable benefit had greater blood expansion of tumor-associated TCR clones 3 weeks into treatment.

Losses at the gene ends were 3 bases for V and 8 bases for J; bases not matched to a gene: 4. The CDR3 has 14 residues. From germline, CDR1 is LNHDA and CDR2 SQIVND (reference sequence). Some clones are missing from TCRdb's copy, which holds only in-frame ones; the method was immunoSEQ multiplex PCR. The data hold around 62,000 clones, with approximately 91% observed a single time. Comment on this clone: Its antigen remains unidentified.

Time point here: peripheral blood 6 weeks after treatment start. The chain joins TRBV19 to TRBJ2-1, with TRBD2 matching over 10 bases. Here the sequenced sample was PBMCs, taken around atezolizumab (anti-PD-L1) treatment. The clonotype comes from a man aged 55 to 70 with urothelial cancer. DNA for the CDR3: TGTGCCAGTAGTATCAGCGGGGGGGCGGATGAGCAGTTCTTC. This translates into CASSISGGADEQFF.